This TCR beta chain was captured in a study of cytomegalovirus exposure and HLA in healthy donors. Looked up from germline, CDR1 is MDHEN and CDR2 is SYDVKM. With V trimmed by 2 bases and J by 4 bases, 5 bases remained unmatched. The CDR3 length is 14 residues. To note about this clone: Its antigen remains unknown.

Primers: 60 Vbeta forward and 13 Jbeta reverse. Measured with immunoSEQ multiplex PCR; TCRdb has only the in-frame clones, and not every one. Counted here are about 120,000 clones, around two thirds occurring once; the ten biggest clones make up roughly 10%. Study-wide results and caveats: In vitro checks showed that a few CMV-associated chains really do target CMV antigens.

The chain recombines TRBV28 with TRBJ2-7; TRBD1 matches 7 bases. The sample taken for sequencing was PBMCs. This sequence was found in a middle-aged woman in good health and CMV-seropositive. CDR3 in DNA: TGTGCCAGCAGTTTAGAAGGGGGCGTATACGAGCAGTACTTC. This sequence encodes CASSLEGGVYEQYF.